What follows are 21 T cell receptor beta chains derived from one specimen sequenced in a study of T cells after yellow fever vaccination. TCRdb processed the 5' RACE reads anew with MiXCR; each CDR3 protein has one entry. The table includes some 320,000 distinct CDR3 sequences, roughly 8.7% detected once. The sequencing here drew on PBMCs, taken on the day of the first yellow fever vaccination. The receptors stem from a man aged 18 to 29 who received the YFV17D yellow fever vaccine.

This clonotype was found many times. The chain recombines TRBV7-9 with TRBJ2-3, with a possible D match to TRBD2 (6 bases). Germline CDR1 and CDR2: SEHNR and FQNEAQ (reference sequence). This CDR3 comprises 15 residues. Trimming pared 0 bases from V and 6 bases from J, leaving 13 bases between. CDR3 sequence: CASSLAGRNRDTQYF. The CDR3 region has the DNA TGTGCCAGCAGCTTAGCGGGGAGGAATAGGGATACGCAGTATTTT.

This clonotype was seen a few times. This rearrangement joins TRBV7-9 to TRBJ2-1, with a weak D call TRBD2 (5 bases). The germline V gene has CDR1 SEHNR and CDR2 FQNEAQ (reference sequence). The CDR3 loop spans 15 amino acids. V lost 6 bases and J 2 bases, leaving 14 bases between the germline ends. The CDR3 reads CASSNPLLAYNEQFF. CDR3 sequence (DNA): TGTGCCAGCAGTAACCCGTTACTAGCCTACAATGAGCAGTTCTTC.

This clonotype occurred a few times. The J gene is TRBJ2-1, the V gene TRBV2; unclear D gene. V lost 4 bases to trimming and J lost 0 bases, with 10 bases between them. CDR3 length: 15 amino acids. Per the germline V gene, CDR1 is SNHLY and CDR2 is FYNNEI. CDR3 in amino acids: CASSVFAASYNEQFF. The CDR3 coding sequence is TGTGCCAGCAGTGTATTTGCGGCCTCCTACAATGAGCAGTTCTTC.

The chain uses TRBV6-5 and TRBJ1-5; 11 bases map to TRBD1. This CDR3 has 15 amino acids. Looked up from germline, CDR1 is MNHEY and CDR2 is SVGAGI. V was pared by 7 bases and J by 6 bases, with 8 bases of the junction left unmatched. CDR3 in amino acids: CASITGTGGIQPQHF. In nucleotides, the CDR3 is TGTGCCAGCATTACCGGGACAGGGGGAATTCAGCCCCAGCATTTT.

This clonotype has a count of ten or more. The CDR3 sequence: CASRQDRYQETQYF. The CDR3 region has the DNA TGTGCCAGCAGGCAAGACAGGTACCAAGAGACCCAGTACTTC. This chain connects TRBV12-3 or TRBV12-4 to TRBJ2-5, with D possibly TRBD1 on 6 matching bases. Trimming took off 6 bases at V and 0 bases at J, with 11 bases between the two ends. The CDR3 loop spans 14 amino acids.

The chain couples TRBV20-1 to TRBJ2-2, with a tentative D call TRBD1 (5 bases). V lost 3 bases, J lost 7 bases, and 12 bases lay in between. The CDR3 loop spans 13 amino acids. CDR1 and CDR2 (germline): DFQATT, SNEGSKA (reference sequence). CDR3: CSASRVRLGELFF. As DNA, the CDR3 is TGCAGTGCTAGCAGGGTCCGTCTCGGGGAGCTGTTTTTT.

This clonotype was observed a handful of times. V and J are TRBV12-3 or TRBV12-4 and TRBJ2-1, with 15 bases identical to TRBD2. V trimming: 4 bases; J trimming: 2 bases; junction bases outside the gene matches: 3. This CDR3 spans 17 amino acids. CDR3 in DNA: TGTGCCAGCAGTTGGACTAGCGGGGGGGCCGCCTACAATGAGCAGTTCTTC. Its translation: CASSWTSGGAAYNEQFF.

This chain uses TRBV29-1 with TRBJ1-4; no definite D call. The length of the CDR3 is 13 residues. Trimming removed 4 bases at V and 5 bases at J, with 11 bases between. Germline assignment: CDR1 SQVTM and CDR2 ANQGSEA. Here the CDR3 DNA reads TGCAGCGTTGGTGGCAGCCCAAATGAAAAACTGTTTTTT. Translating gives CSVGGSPNEKLFF.

The rearrangement joins TRBV28 to TRBJ1-1; D not certain. Germline V CDR1 and CDR2: MDHEN, SYDVKM. The V end was cut by 4 bases, the J end by 5 bases, with 14 bases between. The CDR3 has 14 amino acids. The DNA of the CDR3 is TGTGCCAGCAGTTATCCGACAAGGAGGACTGAAGCTTTCTTT. It encodes CASSYPTRRTEAFF.

The chain is built from TRBV9 and TRBJ2-5; D uncertain. Trimming removed 6 bases at V and 1 base at J, with 16 bases between. Per the germline V gene, CDR1 is SGDLS and CDR2 is YYNGEE. The CDR3 sequence is 15 residues long. The CDR3 region has the DNA TGTGCCAGCACACCTTCGCCGGCTCCCCAAGAGACCCAGTACTTC. It yields the protein CASTPSPAPQETQYF.

This clonotype was counted only a few times. The gene calls are TRBV6-2 or TRBV6-3 and TRBJ2-3; TRBD2 matches at 9 bases. Per germline, CDR1 MNHEY and CDR2 SVGEGT. J lost 0 bases, V lost 2 bases, and 18 bases had no gene match. The CDR3 has 21 residues. The DNA for the CDR3 is TGTGCCAGCAGTTACCCCGATAGCGGGGGATCTTTCTATTCTAGCACAGATACGCAGTATTTT. Protein product: CASSYPDSGGSFYSSTDTQYF.

This clonotype was counted between two and nine times. This rearrangement joins TRBV12-3 or TRBV12-4 to TRBJ1-3; D unclear. CDR3 length equals 15 residues. Deletions cut 5 bases from V and 2 bases from J, with 13 bases between. CDR3 loop: CASSATTVPGNTIYF. The CDR3 region has the DNA TGTGCCAGCAGTGCAACGACGGTTCCTGGAAACACCATATATTTT.

The chain joins TRBV28 to TRBJ2-7; possible D gene TRBD2, 5 bases. V was clipped by 6 bases and J by 0 bases, with 12 bases between them. The CDR3 contains 14 residues. Germline assignment: CDR1 MDHEN and CDR2 SYDVKM. The CDR3 bases are TGTGCCAGCAGCGATGAAGCGGCCTCCTACGAGCAGTACGTC. This codes for CASSDEAASYEQYV.

This clonotype was found a few times. V and J are TRBV27 and TRBJ2-6; D could derive from TRBD1 or TRBD2 (5 bases each). V dropped 2 bases and J dropped 8 bases, with 7 bases sitting between them. There are 13 residues in the CDR3. Germline V gene lookup returns CDR1 MNHEY and CDR2 SMNVEV (reference sequence). The CDR3 protein is CASSLEGTNVLTF. The CDR3 nucleotides are TGTGCCAGCAGTTTAGAGGGGACCAACGTCCTGACTTTC.

This clonotype has at least ten counts. The chain joins TRBV12-3 or TRBV12-4 to TRBJ2-7; D uncertain. Trimming shortened V by 6 bases and J by 10 bases, and 13 bases separated the two germline ends. The CDR3 is 11 residues long. The CDR3: CASSLIREQYF. The CDR3, as DNA: TGTGCCAGCAGCCTTATTCGTGAACAGTACTTC.

V usage is TRBV18 and J usage is TRBJ2-7, with a tentative D call TRBD2 (6 bases). Germline lookup yields CDR1 KGHSH and CDR2 LQKENI. The CDR3 covers 15 residues. The V end was cut by 1 base, the J end by 2 bases, with 12 bases between. The CDR3 region has the DNA TGTGCCAGCTCACCACGTCTTAGCGGTACCTACGAGCAGTACTTC. Its protein product is CASSPRLSGTYEQYF.

The chain links TRBV5-1 to TRBJ2-3; TRBD2 matches at 8 bases. Germline lookup yields CDR1 SGHRS and CDR2 YFSETQ. V lost 0 bases and J lost 4; bases outside the gene matches: 4. The length of the CDR3 is 15 residues. The CDR3 coding sequence is TGCGCCAGCAGCTTGGCTAGCGGGTATTCAGATACGCAGTATTTT. Translation gives CASSLASGYSDTQYF. Looking up the rest from reference TRBV5-1 and TRBJ2-3 gives the full variable domain: KAGVTQTPRYLIKTRGQQVTLSCSPISGHRSVSWYQQTPGQGLQFLFEYFSETQRNKGNFPGRFSGRQFSNSRSEMNVSTLELGDSALYLCASSLASGYSDTQYFGPGTRLTVL.

This clonotype was picked up a small number of times. CDR3 amino acids: CSASSVSRTYNEQFF. The CDR3 DNA reads as TGCAGTGCTAGTAGCGTGTCACGGACCTACAATGAGCAGTTCTTC. V usage is TRBV20-1 and J usage is TRBJ2-1; D may be TRBD2 (5 bases). The CDR3 consists of 15 residues. Germline-derived CDR1 and CDR2 are DFQATT and SNEGSKA (reference sequence). Deletions cut 3 bases from V and 2 bases from J, with 14 bases between.

The chain couples TRBV5-1 to TRBJ2-3; 9 bases align to TRBD2. The ends lost 4 bases at V and 2 bases at J; junction bases unmatched: 11. The germline V gene has CDR1 SGHRS and CDR2 YFSETQ. This CDR3 spans 17 amino acids. CDR3 nucleotide sequence: TGCGCCAGCAGCCAAGACGCGGGGGGGTATTCCACAGATACGCAGTATTTT. Its translation is CASSQDAGGYSTDTQYF.

This clonotype came up many times. The rearrangement links TRBV7-9 to TRBJ2-3; 9 bases line up with TRBD2. The trim removed 7 bases at V and 12 bases at J, leaving 17 bases unmatched. Germline V CDR1 and CDR2: SEHNR, FQNEAQ (reference sequence). This CDR3 has 15 residues. The CDR3 DNA is TGTGCCAGCATCCCGGGGGTAGCGGGGGCCCCTGCTCAGTATTTT. As protein: CASIPGVAGAPAQYF.

This clonotype was detected ten times or more. This rearrangement joins TRBV7-2 to TRBJ1-1, with TRBD1 as a possible D gene (6 bases). Germline assignment: CDR1 SGHTA and CDR2 FQGNSA. The CDR3 is 13 amino acids. V was cut by 4 bases and J by 1 base, with 7 bases left in between. The CDR3 nucleotides read TGTGCCAGCAGCTGGGGACAGAACACTGAAGCTTTCTTT. Its translation: CASSWGQNTEAFF.